The present T cell receptor beta chain was sequenced within a study of OX40 agonist ivuxolimab in advanced cancers. People who had autoimmune disease history or systemic immunosuppression were excluded. The CDR3 contains 17 residues. V lost 0 bases and J 4 bases, leaving 18 bases between the germline ends. CDR1 is GTSNPN and CDR2 is SVGIG in the germline V gene (reference sequence). Some clones are missing from TCRdb's copy, which holds only in-frame ones; the method was immunoSEQ multiplex PCR. Of approximately 66,000 clones listed, 80% to 90% are singletons. The V and J genes are TRBV30 and TRBJ2-2; D is unresolved. The clonotype was recovered from an adult with an advanced solid tumor such as melanoma, head and neck, liver or kidney cancer. Sequencing used CD4+ or CD8+ T cells sorted from blood, obtained in a trial of the OX40 agonist ivuxolimab. The CDR3 nucleotides read TGTGCCTGGAGTGTACCGGACCCTACCCCGAGCACCGGGGAGCTGTTTTTT. It encodes CAWSVPDPTPSTGELFF.